This section outlines one T cell receptor (beta chain) sequence together with its context. Its binding antigen is unknown. No much larger clone exists at a distance of one base, and base qualities are not known. Naive CD8 T cell libraries were made from roughly 20,000 to 1,000,000 sorted cells using 10%, 30% or 50% of purified RNA. Naive CD8 T cells were FACS-sorted as CD8+CD4-CCR7+CD45RA+ on a BD FACSAria II into RLT Plus buffer. Nine to eleven TCR copies' worth of Jurkat RNA were spiked into about 20,000-1,000,000 naive CD8 T cell samples to test detection sensitivity. Enrichment of CD8 T cells was performed with RosetteSep CD8+ T Cell Enrichment Cocktail and Ficoll-Paque, after which ACK red cell lysis was carried out. CDR1 and CDR2 were assigned from the germline V gene as LGHNA and YNFKEQ. Measured from the cysteine to the phenylalanine, the CDR3 is 14 residues long. Here the CDR3 DNA is all that survives: 42 bases in frame from base 1. V is clipped by 5 bases and J by 8 bases, and the sequence between their germline boundaries is 16 bases long.

This sample was included in a study of molecular identifiers for immune sequencing clone quantification (dated by TCRdb to between 2018 and 2020). Concerning the study at large: For a replicate experiment, the RNA from either approximately 20,000 or 98,000 naive CD8 T cells was divided into five aliquots, and four of those aliquots went on to sequencing. CD8 T cells were used in a methods study to benchmark molecular-identifier clustering-based TCR repertoire sequencing (MIDCIRS) and TCR RNA copy counting. What the study reported, not specific to this receptor: When barcode sub-clustering was omitted, TCR diversity was inflated by chimeric consensus sequences, with chimeras reaching as high as 47%. A single cell's worth of spiked-in Jurkat TCR RNA was reported detectable even among one million naive CD8 T cells. Spiked-in Jurkat TCR RNA (around nine copies' worth), which is not part of the donor repertoire, was contained in the naive libraries. Modeling estimated 2.5 to 3.5 recovered TCR RNA copies per cell, compared with roughly 10 by digital PCR, which implies 30% to 35% capture efficiency. In CMV-specific effector cells, over 99% of molecules were held by clones above 20 RNA copies, whereas under 1% of molecules were held by such clones in naive cells. The sizes of highly expanded clones could end up underestimated when identical TCR molecules share a barcode.

The method behind the library was PCR. TCRdb records NextSeq 500 as the sequencer. Bulk TCR libraries were made following a previously described method, with the TCR primers given in Table S5. The Qiagen AllPrep DNA/RNA kit was used to purify total RNA. Before any analysis, reads coming from multiple sequencing runs of the same library were combined into one pool. The study's processing was this. Reads were retained only if their TCR constant sequence matched exactly, and those retained reads were trimmed to 150 nt and grouped according to their 12-nt molecular barcodes. Reads in each barcode group were sub-clustered using a 15% Levenshtein threshold, and a quality-weighted consensus sequence was built for each RNA molecule. Non-functional sequences were removed, as were lower-count sequences one edit away from another. On the basis of fitting two negative binomial distributions, barcode sub-clusters with fewer than 20% of the maximum read count were discarded. TCRdb passed the public sequencing reads through fastp at Q25 and MiXCR, retaining productive beta sequences. Every CDR3 protein is listed once, alongside the most common genes and DNA of its rows. The V and J calls and clone size come from TCRdb's table, not from the authors' own analysis. Counted in this sample were about 500,000 distinct CDR3 sequences; about 26% of them appeared once. Around 0.78% of the sample is in the top ten clones.

Sequencing was done on a sample of naive CD8+ T cells from blood, with Jurkat cell RNA spiked in. Reading the label with the study, this specimen's cell subset or site is: FACS-sorted CD8+CD4-CCR7+CD45RA+ naive T cells. The sequence was obtained from a human donor in good health. Some libraries in this study had Jurkat cell RNA spiked in. The V and J segments used are TRBV4-2 and TRBJ2-1, with the D gene not clear enough to name. The nucleotide sequence reads TGTGCCAGCAGCTTATTAAAGGGATACGATGAGCAGTTCTTC. This codes for CASSLLKGYDEQFF.